These 16 T cell receptor beta chains were sequenced from one sample in a study of blood T cell repertoires in COVID-19. Libraries were prepared by immunoSEQ multiplex PCR; TCRdb keeps only in-frame clonotypes and omits some of them. This repertoire shows just under 90,000 clones, approximately 79% found once; its top ten account for roughly an eighth. Sequenced input: peripheral blood. These receptors originate from an elderly woman with acute or convalescent COVID-19.

This clone came up a few times. The chain uses TRBV7-9 and TRBJ2-7; D gene uncertain. Germline lookup yields CDR1 SEHNR and CDR2 FQNEAQ (reference sequence). V was cut by 5 bases and J by 6 bases, with 11 bases left in between. The CDR3 is made up of 12 amino acids. The CDR3 here is CASSPASREQYF. CDR3 bases: TGTGCCAGCAGCCCAGCGTCGCGCGAGCAGTACTTC.

Only one count was recorded for this clone. This chain uses TRBV30 with TRBJ1-1; D is unresolved. The CDR3 spans 14 residues. V was cut by 4 bases and J by 3 bases, with 15 bases left in between. In germline, CDR1 is GTSNPN, CDR2 SVGIG (reference sequence). CDR3 sequence: CAWTTGRGDTEAFF. In nucleotides, the CDR3 is TGTGCCTGGACTACTGGTCGTGGAGACACTGAAGCTTTCTTT.

This chain connects TRBV5-6 to TRBJ1-5, with D unclear. V dropped 1 base and J dropped 0 bases, with 11 bases sitting between them. CDR1 is SGHDT, CDR2 YYEEEE, per germline. The CDR3 length is 16 residues. This CDR3 reads CASSLRQVNSNQPQHF. The DNA for the CDR3 is TGTGCCAGCAGCTTGCGGCAGGTCAATAGCAATCAGCCCCAGCATTTT.

CDR3: CASSLGRGGRGDTQYF. The DNA for the CDR3 is TGTGCCAGCAGCTTAGGGCGGGGGGGGCGTGGAGATACGCAGTATTTT. The gene calls are TRBV11-2 and TRBJ2-3, with 9 bases that match TRBD2. V shed 1 base, J shed 5 bases, and the junction held 7 bases outside the gene matches. Germline values: CDR1 SGHAT, CDR2 FQNNGV. The CDR3 sequence is 16 residues long.

The rearrangement joins TRBV7-2 to TRBJ1-2; the D gene is possibly TRBD1 (5 bases). Germline V lookup: CDR1 SGHTA, CDR2 FQGNSA. Trimming removed 4 bases at V and 5 bases at J, with 17 bases between. The CDR3 consists of 15 residues. In DNA, the CDR3 is TGTGCCAGCAGCTCCGGCTTGGGGGGGTATTATGGCTACACCTTC. Translating it yields CASSSGLGGYYGYTF.

This clone was seen a handful of times. V gene TRBV6-1 combines with J gene TRBJ1-4; perhaps TRBD1 as D (6 bases). The V and J ends lost 1 base and 7 bases respectively, with 16 bases between them. This CDR3 comprises 16 residues. Looked up from germline, CDR1 is MNHNS and CDR2 is SASEGT. CDR3 nucleotides: TGTGCCAGCAGTGAAGGTCGGACAGTTCGGGCTGAAAAACTGTTTTTT. This encodes CASSEGRTVRAEKLFF.

V usage is TRBV4-1 and J usage is TRBJ2-3; 8 bases fit TRBD1. The V and J ends lost 1 base and 4 bases, in that order; junction bases with no gene match: 7. This CDR3 comprises 16 residues. CDR1 is MGHRA and CDR2 is YSYEKL in the germline V gene. In nucleotides, the CDR3 is TGCGCCAGCAGCCAAGTAACAGGGGGATTCGCAGATACGCAGTATTTT. This translates into CASSQVTGGFADTQYF.

This clone was seen a few times. The chain couples TRBV9 to TRBJ1-2; 7 bases map to TRBD1. The trim removed 3 bases at V and 3 bases at J, leaving 14 bases unmatched. This CDR3 is 17 amino acids long. In germline, CDR1 is SGDLS, CDR2 YYNGEE. Here the CDR3 DNA reads TGTGCCAGCAGCGCCGGGACAGATAGAAACCGTGACTATGGCTACACCTTC. Translation: CASSAGTDRNRDYGYTF.

The chain recombines TRBV4-1 with TRBJ1-2; 9 bases agree with TRBD1. Per the germline V gene, CDR1 is MGHRA and CDR2 is YSYEKL. The CDR3 length is 14 residues. The V and J ends lost 4 bases and 5 bases, in that order; junction bases with no gene match: 5. The CDR3 is CASSLGQGAYGYTF. The CDR3 nucleotides read TGCGCCAGCAGCCTGGGACAGGGAGCTTATGGCTACACCTTC.

Concerning this clone: A much larger clone differs from this one at a single base, so this may be a read error. The V gene is TRBV6-2 or TRBV6-3, the J gene TRBJ2-7; D is perhaps TRBD1 (5 bases). Germline V gives CDR1 MNHEY, CDR2 SVGEGT. The CDR3 runs to 12 residues. V shed 4 bases and J shed 3 bases, with 7 bases lying between them. The CDR3 DNA reads TGTGCCAGCAGTTCCGACAGCTACGAGCAGTACTTC. Protein: CASSSDSYEQYF.

This clone is a singleton in its sample. V gene TRBV7-2 combines with J gene TRBJ1-2; 7 nucleotides agree with TRBD1. CDR3 size: 17 residues. Trimming cost V 5 bases and J 7 bases; bases outside gene matches: 19. The germline V gene has CDR1 SGHTA and CDR2 FQGNSA. The CDR3 spells CASSPGTGADALGGYTF. CDR3 DNA: TGTGCCAGCAGCCCCGGAACAGGGGCTGATGCCTTAGGTGGCTACACCTTC.

This chain uses TRBV6-5 with TRBJ2-7, with 7 bases fitting TRBD2. V gave up 7 bases and J gave up 7 bases; unmatched junction bases: 4. The germline gives CDR1 MNHEY, CDR2 SVGAGI. CDR3 size: 11 residues. The CDR3 protein is CASTLGGEQYF. The CDR3 DNA reads as TGTGCCAGCACCCTGGGGGGGGAGCAGTACTTC.

The CDR3 DNA is TGTGCCAGCAGTTATACAGCTTCCTATGGCTACACCTTC. This codes for CASSYTASYGYTF. The chain recombines TRBV6-5 with TRBJ1-2; D unresolved. CDR1 and CDR2 (germline): MNHEY, SVGAGI. The CDR3 extends over 13 amino acids. The V end was cut by 3 bases, the J end by 4 bases, with 9 bases between.

CDR3 protein: CASSQGGRREKLFF. CDR3 nucleotide sequence: TGTGCCAGCAGCCAAGGGGGCCGTCGGGAAAAACTGTTTTTT. The rearrangement joins TRBV27 to TRBJ1-4, with 7 positions matching TRBD1. Germline V CDR1 and CDR2: MNHEY, SMNVEV (reference sequence). The trim removed 6 bases at V and 8 bases at J, leaving 9 bases unmatched. The length of the CDR3 is 14 residues. The entire variable domain, with the rest obtained from reference TRBV27 and TRBJ1-4, is as follows: EAQVTQNPRYLITVTGKKLTVTCSQNMNHEYMSWYRQDPGLGLRQIYYSMNVEVTDKGDVPEGYKVSRKEKRNFPLILESPSPNQTSLYFCASSQGGRREKLFFGSGTQLSVL.

This clone has a handful of counts. The chain carries TRBV27 and TRBJ2-7; a weak D match, TRBD2 (6 bases). Germline CDR1 MNHEY, CDR2 SMNVEV (reference sequence). The CDR3 length is 15 residues. V lost 6 bases to trimming and J lost 1 base, with 16 bases between them. The CDR3 sequence is CASSSEGTLSYEQYF. CDR3 DNA sequence: TGTGCCAGCAGCAGTGAGGGGACTTTGTCCTACGAGCAGTACTTC.

The DNA of the CDR3 is TGTGCCAGTACTGGGCTGGTCGGCTTTTTGAACACTGAAGCTTTCTTT. Amino acids: CASTGLVGFLNTEAFF. V gene TRBV19 combines with J gene TRBJ1-1; D remains unclear. V lost 7 bases and J 0 bases, leaving 18 bases between the germline ends. CDR1 is LNHDA, CDR2 SQIVND, per germline (reference sequence). CDR3 length: 16 amino acids.